This T cell receptor (beta chain) comes out of a study of T cells in localized non-small cell lung cancer (dated by TCRdb to about 2020). Turning to the overall study: Comparing tumors with uninvolved tumor-adjacent lungs, the study looked at the T cell repertoires of around 250 patients with early-stage NSCLC. All 250 or so NSCLC patients in the cohort were treatment-naive and had localized lung tumors that were resected. NSCLC patients had a mean age of approximately 70 years, and around 130 were male and 107 female.

The immunoSEQ Assay was used to sequence TCR beta CDR3 regions from DNA. On the study's bioinformatics: T cell density was computed as TCR beta template counts normalized to usable DNA estimated by amplifying housekeeping genes. Richness was estimated using the preseqR package, with extrapolation to 400,000 templates for PBMC samples and to 120,000 templates for tissue samples. Clonality was defined as one minus Pielou's evenness. To identify tissue-enriched TCRs, differential abundance testing was run on productive amino-acid clonotypes with a minimum total count of 5 and an alpha of 0.1. The Jaccard Index and the Morisita Overlap Index were used to measure repertoire overlap between compartments. GLIPH grouped TCR beta CDR3s together with public tetramer-defined viral CDR3s, and a viral motif had to include at least three viral sequences and also show V-gene enrichment. TCRdb's version of the immuneACCESS table is confined to in-frame rearrangements and falls short of the full clone set. An unresolved V gene accounts for under half of the shortfall where checked; the remainder is of unknown origin. The DNA gave D and trimming, while V, J and clone size come from that table. In this sample the table shows around 92,000 clones, roughly 91% of which occur a single time. The top ten clonotypes cover 4.1% of the sample.

V loses 2 bases, J loses 2 bases, and the germline ends lie 10 bases apart. Sequences LNHDA (CDR1) and SQIVND (CDR2) are obtained from the germline V gene (reference sequence). The CDR3 has 14 amino acids, counting the end cysteine and phenylalanine. The retained sequence is limited to the CDR3, 42 bases, with the frame set at the first base. Regarding this clone: This clone's antigen is unknown. Within one base of it there is no much larger clone, and no base qualities were kept.

Broader findings and caveats from the paper: Uninvolved tumor-adjacent lung showed the highest T cell clonality, higher than tumor, which suggests more focused antigenic responses in the uninvolved tumor-adjacent lung. Of the top 100 tumor clones, a median of roughly 60 were detected in paired uninvolved adjacent lung; some 28 were also among that lung's top 100. Multi-region tumor sequencing was not performed, so intratumor heterogeneity could not be excluded. Since the design was exploratory, TCR variables were selected using unadjusted p-values with no false-discovery rate correction. Higher T cell density in blood was associated with longer overall survival, whereas higher clonality in adjacent lung was associated with shorter survival.

At diagnosis, peripheral blood, uninvolved tumor-adjacent lung and tumor were collected and were preserved as a mix of fresh-frozen and FFPE material. Blood samples were analyzed as peripheral blood mononuclear cells for TCR repertoire profiling. The receptor was isolated from a woman aged 40-70 years with stage II squamous cell lung carcinoma. The sequence links TRBV19 to TRBJ2-7; no D gene is confidently identified. Material: PBMCs, obtained before any cancer treatment. The CDR3 region has the sequence CASSISPGPYEQYF. The nucleotide sequence reads as follows: TGTGCCAGTAGTATATCGCCCGGACCCTACGAGCAGTACTTC. Reference TRBV19 and TRBJ2-7 proteins supply the regions before and after the CDR3; the full variable domain is: DGGITQSPKYLFRKEGQNVTLSCEQNLNHDAMYWYRQDPGQGLRLIYYSQIVNDFQKGDIAEGYSVSREKKESFPLTVTSAQKNPTAFYLCASSISPGPYEQYFGPGTRLTVT.